This T cell receptor (beta chain) was captured in a study of shared clonotypes between healthy human individuals. Per germline, CDR1 SGDLS and CDR2 YYNGEE. Trimming at V came to 3 bases and at J to 9 bases, leaving 9 bases not matched to a gene. This CDR3 region has 16 residues. Each subset's genomic DNA was shared equally among a number of immunoSEQ plates. Data came from immunoSEQ multiplex PCR; TCRdb stores just in-frame clones and leaves some out. Here the sample spans about 2.5 million clones, 85% to 95% being singletons. CD4+ cells underwent separation, giving CD45RA+ naive and CD45RA-negative memory subsets.

Sample: naive CD4+ T cells from PBMCs. Subset noted: CD45RA+ positively selected. This chain connects TRBV9 to TRBJ2-1; TRBD2 matches at 13 bases. This sequence originates from a man younger than 35 in good health. Some clones in this sample may be carry-over from other donors' samples. This CDR3 is CASSAPGLAGKGEQFF. In DNA, the CDR3 is TGTGCCAGCAGCGCCCCGGGACTAGCGGGGAAGGGTGAGCAGTTCTTC.